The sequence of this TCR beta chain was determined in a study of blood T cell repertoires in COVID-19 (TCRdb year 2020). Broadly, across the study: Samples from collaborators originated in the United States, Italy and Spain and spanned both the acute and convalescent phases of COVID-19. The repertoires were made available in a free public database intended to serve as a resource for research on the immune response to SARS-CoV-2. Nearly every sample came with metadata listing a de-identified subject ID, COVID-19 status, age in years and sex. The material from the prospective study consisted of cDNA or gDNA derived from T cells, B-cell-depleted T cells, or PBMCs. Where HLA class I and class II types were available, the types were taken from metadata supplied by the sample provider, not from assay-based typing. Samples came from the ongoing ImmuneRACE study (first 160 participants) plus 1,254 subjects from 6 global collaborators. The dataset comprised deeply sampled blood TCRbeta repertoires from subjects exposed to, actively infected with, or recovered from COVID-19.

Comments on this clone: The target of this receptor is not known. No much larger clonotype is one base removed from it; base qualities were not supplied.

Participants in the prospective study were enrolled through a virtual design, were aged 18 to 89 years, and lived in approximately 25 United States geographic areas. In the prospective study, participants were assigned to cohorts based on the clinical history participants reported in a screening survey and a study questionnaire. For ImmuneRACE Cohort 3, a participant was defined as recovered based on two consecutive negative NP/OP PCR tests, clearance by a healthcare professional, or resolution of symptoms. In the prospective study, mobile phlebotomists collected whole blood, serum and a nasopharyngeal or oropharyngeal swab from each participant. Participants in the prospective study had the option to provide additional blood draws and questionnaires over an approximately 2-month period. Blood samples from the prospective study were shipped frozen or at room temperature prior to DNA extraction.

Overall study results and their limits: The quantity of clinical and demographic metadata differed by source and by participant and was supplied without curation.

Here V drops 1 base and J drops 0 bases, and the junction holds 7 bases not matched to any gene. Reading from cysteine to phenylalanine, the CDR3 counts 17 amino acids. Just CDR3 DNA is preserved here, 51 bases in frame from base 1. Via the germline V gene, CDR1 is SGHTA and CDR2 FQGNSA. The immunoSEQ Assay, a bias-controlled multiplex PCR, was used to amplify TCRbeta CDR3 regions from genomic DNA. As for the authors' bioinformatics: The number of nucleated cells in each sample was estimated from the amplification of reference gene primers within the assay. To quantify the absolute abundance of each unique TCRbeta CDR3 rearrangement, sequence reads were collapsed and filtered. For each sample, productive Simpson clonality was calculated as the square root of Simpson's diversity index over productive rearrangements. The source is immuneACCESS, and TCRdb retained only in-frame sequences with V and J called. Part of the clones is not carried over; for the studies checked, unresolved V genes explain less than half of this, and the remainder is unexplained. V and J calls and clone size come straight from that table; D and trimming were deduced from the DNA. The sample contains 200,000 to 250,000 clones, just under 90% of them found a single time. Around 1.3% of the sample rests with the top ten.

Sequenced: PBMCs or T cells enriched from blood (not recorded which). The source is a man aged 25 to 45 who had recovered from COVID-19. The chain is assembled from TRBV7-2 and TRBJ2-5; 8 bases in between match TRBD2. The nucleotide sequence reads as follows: TGTGCCAGCAGCTTAGGGGTGTCTAGCGGGTACCAAGAGACCCAGTACTTC. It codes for CASSLGVSSGYQETQYF.